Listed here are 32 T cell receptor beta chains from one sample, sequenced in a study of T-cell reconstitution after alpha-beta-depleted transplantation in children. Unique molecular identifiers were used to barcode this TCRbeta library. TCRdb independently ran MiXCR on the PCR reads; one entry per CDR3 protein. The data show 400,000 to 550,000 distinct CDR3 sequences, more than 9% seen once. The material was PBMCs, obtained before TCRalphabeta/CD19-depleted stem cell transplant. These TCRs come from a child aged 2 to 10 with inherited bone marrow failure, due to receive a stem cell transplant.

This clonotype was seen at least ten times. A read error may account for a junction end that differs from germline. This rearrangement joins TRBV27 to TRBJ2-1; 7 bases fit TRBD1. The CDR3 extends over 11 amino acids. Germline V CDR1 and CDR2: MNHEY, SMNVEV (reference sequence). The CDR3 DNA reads TGTGCCAGCAGTTTTGGGGACAGCTTCGCGTTC. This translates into CASSFGDSFAF.

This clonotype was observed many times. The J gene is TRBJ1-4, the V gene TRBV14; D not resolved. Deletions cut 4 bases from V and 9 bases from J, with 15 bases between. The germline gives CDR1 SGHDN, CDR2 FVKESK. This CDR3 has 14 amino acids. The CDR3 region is CASSPQATGKKLFF. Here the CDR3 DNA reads TGTGCCAGCAGCCCTCAAGCCACGGGGAAAAAACTGTTTTTT. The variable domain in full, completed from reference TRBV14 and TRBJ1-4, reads EAGVTQFPSHSVIEKGQTVTLRCDPISGHDNLYWYRRVMGKEIKFLLHFVKESKQDESGMPNNRFLAERTGGTYSTLKVQPAELEDSGVYFCASSPQATGKKLFFGSGTQLSVL.

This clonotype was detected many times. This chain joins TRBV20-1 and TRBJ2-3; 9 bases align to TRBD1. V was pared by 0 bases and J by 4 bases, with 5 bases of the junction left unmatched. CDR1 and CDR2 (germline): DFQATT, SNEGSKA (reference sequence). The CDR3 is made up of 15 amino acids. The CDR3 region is CSARDRTGAPDTQYF. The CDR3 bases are TGCAGTGCTAGAGACCGGACAGGGGCACCAGATACGCAGTATTTT.

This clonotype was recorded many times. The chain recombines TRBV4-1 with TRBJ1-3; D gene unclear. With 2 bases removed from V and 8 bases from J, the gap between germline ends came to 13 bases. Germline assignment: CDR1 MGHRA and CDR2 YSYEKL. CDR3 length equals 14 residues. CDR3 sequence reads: CASSQNSLGDTIYF. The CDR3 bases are TGCGCCAGCAGCCAAAACAGCCTTGGGGACACCATATATTTT.

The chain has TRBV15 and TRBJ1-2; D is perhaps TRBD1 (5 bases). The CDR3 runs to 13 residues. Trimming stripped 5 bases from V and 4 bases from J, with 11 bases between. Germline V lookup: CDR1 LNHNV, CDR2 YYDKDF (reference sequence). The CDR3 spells CATSGGGAYGYTF. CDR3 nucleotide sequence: TGTGCCACCAGCGGGGGGGGAGCCTATGGCTACACCTTC.

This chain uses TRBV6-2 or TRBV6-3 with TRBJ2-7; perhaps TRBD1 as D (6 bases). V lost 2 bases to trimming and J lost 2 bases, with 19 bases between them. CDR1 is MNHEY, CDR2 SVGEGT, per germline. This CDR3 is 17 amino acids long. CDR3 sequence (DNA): TGTGCCAGCAGTTACGTTAACCAGGGGAATCGGACCTACGAGCAGTACTTC. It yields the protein CASSYVNQGNRTYEQYF.

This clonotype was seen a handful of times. This chain's CDR3 is CATSDLKRGPYTGELFF. The CDR3 DNA is TGTGCCACCAGTGATTTGAAGAGGGGGCCCTACACCGGGGAGCTGTTTTTT. This chain uses TRBV24-1 with TRBJ2-2, with 7 bases fitting TRBD1. V was clipped by 0 bases and J by 3 bases; unmatched bases: 6. The germline V gene has CDR1 KGHDR and CDR2 SFDVKD. CDR3 length: 17 amino acids.

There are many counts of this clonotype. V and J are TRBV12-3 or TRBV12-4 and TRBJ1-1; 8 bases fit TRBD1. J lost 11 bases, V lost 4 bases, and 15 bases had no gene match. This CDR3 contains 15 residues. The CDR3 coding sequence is TGTGCCAGCAGTTCCCCGCTAGACAGGGGCGATTTGGCTTTCTTT. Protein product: CASSSPLDRGDLAFF.

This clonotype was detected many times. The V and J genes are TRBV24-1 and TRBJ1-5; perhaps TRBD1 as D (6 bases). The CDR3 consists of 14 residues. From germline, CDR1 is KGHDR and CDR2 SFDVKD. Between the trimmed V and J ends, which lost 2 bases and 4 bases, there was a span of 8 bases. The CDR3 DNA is TGTGCCACCAGTGATTCGGGGGCGAATCAGCCCCAGCATTTT. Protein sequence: CATSDSGANQPQHF.

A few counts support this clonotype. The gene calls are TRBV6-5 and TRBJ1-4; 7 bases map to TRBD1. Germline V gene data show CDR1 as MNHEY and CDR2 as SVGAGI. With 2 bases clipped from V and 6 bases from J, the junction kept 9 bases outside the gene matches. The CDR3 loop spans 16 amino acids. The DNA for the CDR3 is TGTGCCAGCAGTTACCCACAGACAGGGAGGGATGAAAAACTGTTTTTT. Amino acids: CASSYPQTGRDEKLFF.

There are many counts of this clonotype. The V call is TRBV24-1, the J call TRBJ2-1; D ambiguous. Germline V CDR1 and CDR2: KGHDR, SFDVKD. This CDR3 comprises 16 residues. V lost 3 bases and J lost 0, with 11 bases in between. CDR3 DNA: TGTGCCACCAGTGATCAAACAGAAAGCTCCTACAATGAGCAGTTCTTC. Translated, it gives CATSDQTESSYNEQFF.

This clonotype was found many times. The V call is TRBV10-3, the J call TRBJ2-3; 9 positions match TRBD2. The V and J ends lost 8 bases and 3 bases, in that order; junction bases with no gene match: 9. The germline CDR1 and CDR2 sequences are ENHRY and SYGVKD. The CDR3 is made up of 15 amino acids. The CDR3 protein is CAIEAALAGTDTQYF. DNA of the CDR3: TGTGCCATCGAAGCAGCTCTAGCGGGGACAGATACGCAGTATTTT.

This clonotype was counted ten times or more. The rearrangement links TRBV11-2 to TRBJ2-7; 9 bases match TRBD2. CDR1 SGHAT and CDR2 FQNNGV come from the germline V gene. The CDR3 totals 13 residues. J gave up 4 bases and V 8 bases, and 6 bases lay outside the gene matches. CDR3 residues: CASGAGGPYEQYF. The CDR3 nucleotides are TGTGCCAGCGGTGCGGGAGGGCCATACGAGCAGTACTTC. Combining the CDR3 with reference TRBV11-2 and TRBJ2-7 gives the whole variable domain EAGVAQSPRYKIIEKRQSVAFWCNPISGHATLYWYQQILGQGPKLLIQFQNNGVVDDSQLPKDRFSAERLKGVDSTLKIQPAKLEDSAVYLCASGAGGPYEQYFGPGTRLTVT.

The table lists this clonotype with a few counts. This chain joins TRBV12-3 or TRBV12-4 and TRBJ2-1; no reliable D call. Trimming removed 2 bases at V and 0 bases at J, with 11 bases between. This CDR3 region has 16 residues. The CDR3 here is CASSLWGHSSYNEQFF. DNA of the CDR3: TGTGCCAGCAGTTTATGGGGTCACAGCTCCTACAATGAGCAGTTCTTC.

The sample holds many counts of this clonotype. CDR3 sequence: CASSQDRGGTEAFF. The CDR3 coding sequence is TGCGCCAGCAGCCAAGATAGGGGCGGGACTGAAGCTTTCTTT. The chain has TRBV4-3 and TRBJ1-1; the D gene is possibly TRBD1 (5 bases). The CDR3 is made up of 14 amino acids. The germline V gene has CDR1 LGHNA and CDR2 YSLEER. Trimming took 0 bases from V and 5 from J, leaving 10 bases between them.

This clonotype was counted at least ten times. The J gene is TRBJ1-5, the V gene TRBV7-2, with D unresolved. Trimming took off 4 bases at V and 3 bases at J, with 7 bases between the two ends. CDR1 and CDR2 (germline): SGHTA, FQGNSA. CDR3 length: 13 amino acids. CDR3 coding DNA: TGTGCCAGCAGCTCCTGGGACAATCAGCCCCAGCATTTT. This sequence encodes CASSSWDNQPQHF.

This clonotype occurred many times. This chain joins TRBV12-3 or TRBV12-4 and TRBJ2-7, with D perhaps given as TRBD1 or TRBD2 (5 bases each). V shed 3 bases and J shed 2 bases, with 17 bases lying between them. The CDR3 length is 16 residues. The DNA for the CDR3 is TGTGCCAGCAGTTTGGGACCGAGCGCCCCAACCTACGAGCAGTACTTC. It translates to CASSLGPSAPTYEQYF.

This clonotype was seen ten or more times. CDR3 in DNA: TGTGCCAGCAGCACTAGAAGGACAGGGAGGAACACTGAAGCTTTCTTT. Residues: CASSTRRTGRNTEAFF. V usage is TRBV7-2 and J usage is TRBJ1-1; TRBD1 matches 8 bases. V lost 5 bases, J lost 1 base, and 9 bases stayed unmatched. Per the germline V gene, CDR1 is SGHTA and CDR2 is FQGNSA. The CDR3 has 16 amino acids. The whole variable domain, filled in from reference TRBV7-2 and TRBJ1-1, reads GAGVSQSPSNKVTEKGKDVELRCDPISGHTALYWYRQSLGQGLEFLIYFQGNSAPDKSGLPSDRFSAERTGGSVSTLTIQRTQQEDSAVYLCASSTRRTGRNTEAFFGQGTRLTVV.

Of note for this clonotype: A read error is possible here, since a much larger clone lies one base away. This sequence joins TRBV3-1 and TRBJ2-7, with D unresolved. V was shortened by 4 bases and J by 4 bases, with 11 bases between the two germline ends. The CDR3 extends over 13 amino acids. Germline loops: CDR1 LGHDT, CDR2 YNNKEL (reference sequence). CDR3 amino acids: CASSRPPAYEQYF. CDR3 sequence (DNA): TGTGCCAGCAGCCGCCCTCCCGCATACGAGCAGTACTTC.

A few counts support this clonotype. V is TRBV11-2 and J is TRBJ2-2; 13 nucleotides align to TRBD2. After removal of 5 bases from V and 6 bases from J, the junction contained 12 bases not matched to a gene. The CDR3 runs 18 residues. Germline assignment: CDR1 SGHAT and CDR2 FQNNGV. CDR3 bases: TGTGCCAGCAGCAAGTTCGGACTAGCGGGAGCGAGGGCCGGGGAGCTGTTTTTT. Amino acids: CASSKFGLAGARAGELFF. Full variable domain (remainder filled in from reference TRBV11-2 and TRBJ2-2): EAGVAQSPRYKIIEKRQSVAFWCNPISGHATLYWYQQILGQGPKLLIQFQNNGVVDDSQLPKDRFSAERLKGVDSTLKIQPAKLEDSAVYLCASSKFGLAGARAGELFFGEGSRLTVL.

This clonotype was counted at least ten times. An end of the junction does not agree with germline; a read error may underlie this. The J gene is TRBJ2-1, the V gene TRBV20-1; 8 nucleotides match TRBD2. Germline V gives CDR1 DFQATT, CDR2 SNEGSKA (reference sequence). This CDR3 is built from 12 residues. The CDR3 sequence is CSARGSGGRTSF. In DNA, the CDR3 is TGCAGTGCTAGAGGATCGGGCGGGAGGACTTCCTTC.

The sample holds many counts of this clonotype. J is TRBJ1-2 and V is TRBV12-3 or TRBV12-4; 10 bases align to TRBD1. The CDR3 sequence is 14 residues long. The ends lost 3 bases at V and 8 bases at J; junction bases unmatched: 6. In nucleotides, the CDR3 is TGTGCCAGCAGTTTCTTGGGACAGGGGTACGGCTACACCTTC. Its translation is CASSFLGQGYGYTF.

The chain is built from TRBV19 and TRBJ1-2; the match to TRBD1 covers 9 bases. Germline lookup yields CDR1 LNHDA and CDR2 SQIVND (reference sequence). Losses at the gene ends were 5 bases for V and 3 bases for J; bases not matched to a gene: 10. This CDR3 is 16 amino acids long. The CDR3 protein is CASSLPSGQGYYGYTF. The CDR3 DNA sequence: TGTGCCAGTAGTCTCCCCTCGGGACAGGGATACTATGGCTACACCTTC.

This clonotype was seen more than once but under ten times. As DNA, the CDR3 is TGCGCCAGCAGCCAATTACTAGCGGGAGTTGGGGAGCTGTTTTTT. This gives the protein CASSQLLAGVGELFF. The chain uses TRBV4-3 and TRBJ2-2; TRBD2 matches 11 bases. Germline CDR1 and CDR2: LGHNA and YSLEER. The CDR3 is 15 amino acids. V trimming: 2 bases; J trimming: 8 bases; junction bases outside the gene matches: 4.

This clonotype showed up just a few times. CDR3 amino acids: CASSYSKQGLSYEQYF. CDR3 DNA sequence: TGTGCCAGCAGTTACTCGAAGCAGGGGCTGAGCTACGAGCAGTACTTC. This chain uses TRBV6-5 with TRBJ2-7; the D gene is possibly TRBD1 (6 bases). Germline CDR1 MNHEY, CDR2 SVGAGI. V was pared by 0 bases and J by 3 bases, with 15 bases between. The length of the CDR3 is 16 residues.

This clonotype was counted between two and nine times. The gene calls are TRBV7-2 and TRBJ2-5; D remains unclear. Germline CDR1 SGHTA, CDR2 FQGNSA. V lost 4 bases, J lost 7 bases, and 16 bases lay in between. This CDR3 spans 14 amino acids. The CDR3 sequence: CASSSTPGVGTQYF. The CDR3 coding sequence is TGTGCCAGCAGCTCGACGCCCGGAGTCGGGACCCAGTACTTC.

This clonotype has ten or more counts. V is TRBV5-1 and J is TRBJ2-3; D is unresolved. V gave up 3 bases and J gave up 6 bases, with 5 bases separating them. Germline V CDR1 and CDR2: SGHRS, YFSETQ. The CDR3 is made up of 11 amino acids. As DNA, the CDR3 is TGCGCCAGCAGCTCACAGGATACGCAGTATTTT. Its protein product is CASSSQDTQYF.

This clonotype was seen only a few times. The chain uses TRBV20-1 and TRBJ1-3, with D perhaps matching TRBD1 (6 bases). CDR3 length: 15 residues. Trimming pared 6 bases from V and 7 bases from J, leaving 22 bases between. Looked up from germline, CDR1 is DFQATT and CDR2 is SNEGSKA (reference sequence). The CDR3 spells CSARPPGHRANTIYF. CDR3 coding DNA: TGCAGTGCGAGACCGCCGGGACATCGGGCCAACACCATATATTTT.

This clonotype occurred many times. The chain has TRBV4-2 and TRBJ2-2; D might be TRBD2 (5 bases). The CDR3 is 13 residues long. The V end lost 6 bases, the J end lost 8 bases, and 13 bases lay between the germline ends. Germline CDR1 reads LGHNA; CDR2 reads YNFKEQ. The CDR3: CASSGGLFGELFF. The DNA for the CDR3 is TGTGCCAGCAGTGGAGGACTTTTTGGGGAGCTGTTTTTT.

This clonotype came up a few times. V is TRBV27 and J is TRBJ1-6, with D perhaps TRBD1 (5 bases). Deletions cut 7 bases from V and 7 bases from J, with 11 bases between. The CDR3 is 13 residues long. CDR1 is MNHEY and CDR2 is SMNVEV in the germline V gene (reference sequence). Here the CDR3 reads CASNRRGNSPLHF. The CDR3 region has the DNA TGTGCCAGCAATCGGCGGGGGAATTCACCCCTCCACTTT.

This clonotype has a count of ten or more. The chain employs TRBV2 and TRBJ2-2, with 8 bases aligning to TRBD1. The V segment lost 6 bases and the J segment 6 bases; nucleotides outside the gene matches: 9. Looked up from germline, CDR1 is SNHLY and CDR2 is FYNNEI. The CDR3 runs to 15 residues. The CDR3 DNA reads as TGTGCCAGCAGCCGGGACAGGTCGGCGGCCGGGGAGCTGTTTTTT. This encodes CASSRDRSAAGELFF.

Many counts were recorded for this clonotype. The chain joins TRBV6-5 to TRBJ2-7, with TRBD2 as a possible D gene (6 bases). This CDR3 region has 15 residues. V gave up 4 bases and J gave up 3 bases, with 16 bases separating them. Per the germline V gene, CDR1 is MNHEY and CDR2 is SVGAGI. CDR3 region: CASSSPGTSLYEQYF. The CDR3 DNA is TGTGCCAGCAGTTCTCCCGGGACTTCCCTCTACGAGCAGTACTTC.